The 2 T cell receptor beta chains below all came from one sample that was sequenced in a study of blood T cell repertoires in COVID-19. Using immunoSEQ multiplex PCR, the repertoire was profiled, and TCRdb retains in-frame clones only, with some absent. Seen here are some 350,000 clones, approximately 88% observed once, and the top ten hold approximately 3%. The sequencing sample was made of peripheral blood. These TCRs come from a woman aged 30 to 39 with COVID-19, enrolled during active disease.

V gene TRBV4-3 combines with J gene TRBJ2-2; maybe TRBD1 (5 bases). This CDR3 is built from 16 residues. CDR1 and CDR2 (germline): LGHNA, YSLEER. Trimming shortened V by 0 bases and J by 1 base, and 9 bases separated the two germline ends. CDR3 in DNA: TGCGCCAGCAGCCAAGACAGTACAGGGAACACCGGGGAGCTGTTTTTT. Translating it yields CASSQDSTGNTGELFF.

The chain employs TRBV7-9 and TRBJ2-3, with TRBD1 identical over 7 bases. This CDR3 spans 14 amino acids. J gave up 0 bases and V 8 bases, and 5 bases lay outside the gene matches. Germline V gene sequence: CDR1 SEHNR, CDR2 FQNEAQ (reference sequence). The CDR3 protein is CASGGQISTDTQYF. In DNA, the CDR3 is TGTGCCAGCGGGGGACAGATTAGCACAGATACGCAGTATTTT.